Presented here are 16 T cell receptor beta chains from one specimen sequenced in a study of T-cell reconstitution after alpha-beta-depleted transplantation in children. TCRbeta library preparation incorporated unique molecular identifiers. TCRdb reprocessed the PCR reads with MiXCR, giving one entry per CDR3 protein. The table has approximately 240,000 distinct CDR3 sequences, roughly a tenth seen once. This specimen was PBMCs from the stem cell graft donor, taken from the stem cell graft. These TCRs come from a human donor who donated a stem cell graft to a child with acute lymphoblastic leukemia.

This clonotype has at least ten counts. This chain joins TRBV10-3 and TRBJ1-1; D ambiguous. CDR1 and CDR2 (germline): ENHRY, SYGVKD. This CDR3 has 11 residues. Trimming removed 4 bases at V and 4 bases at J, with 4 bases between. The CDR3 protein is CAISGPTEAFF. CDR3 nucleotides: TGTGCCATCAGTGGGCCCACTGAAGCTTTCTTT.

This clonotype showed up many times. The chain is built from TRBV10-3 and TRBJ2-1; 9 positions agree with TRBD2. The V gene end was trimmed by 2 bases and the J gene end by 2 bases; junction bases not matched to a gene: 1. The germline V gene has CDR1 ENHRY and CDR2 SYGVKD. The CDR3 is 15 residues long. CDR3: CAISEGLATYNEQFF. CDR3 DNA: TGTGCCATCAGTGAGGGACTAGCGACCTACAATGAGCAGTTCTTC.

The chain couples TRBV5-1 to TRBJ2-1, with D possibly being TRBD2 (6 bases). Trimming removed 9 bases at V and 6 bases at J, with 10 bases between. In germline, CDR1 is SGHRS, CDR2 YFSETQ. This CDR3 has 11 amino acids. CDR3 DNA: TGCGCCACCCAGGGAGGCAATGAGCAGTTCTTC. Translating it yields CATQGGNEQFF.

This clonotype was counted ten times or more. V is TRBV4-1 and J is TRBJ2-1; possibly TRBD1 or TRBD2 for D (6 bases each). The germline V gene has CDR1 MGHRA and CDR2 YSYEKL. This CDR3 is built from 13 residues. Deletions cut 3 bases from V and 7 bases from J, with 10 bases between. The DNA for the CDR3 is TGCGCCAGCAGCCATGGAGGGGGGAATGAGCAGTTCTTC. Amino acid sequence: CASSHGGGNEQFF.

This clonotype appeared a few times. The chain employs TRBV12-3 or TRBV12-4 and TRBJ1-2; D is uncertain. The CDR3 sequence is 11 residues long. The V end was cut by 4 bases, the J end by 13 bases, with 13 bases between. CDR3 amino acids: CASSSGDVSTF. For the CDR3, the DNA is TGTGCCAGCAGTTCCGGAGACGTATCCACCTTC.

In its sample, this clonotype was seen many times. The rearrangement joins TRBV7-9 to TRBJ2-1; 8 nucleotides line up with TRBD2. Germline V gives CDR1 SEHNR, CDR2 FQNEAQ (reference sequence). The CDR3 has 15 residues. Losses at the gene ends were 5 bases for V and 5 bases for J; bases not matched to a gene: 8. CDR3 region: CASSPLAVSDNEQFF. The CDR3 DNA reads TGTGCCAGCAGCCCACTAGCGGTGTCGGACAATGAGCAGTTCTTC. Full variable domain (outside the CDR3, taken from reference TRBV7-9 and TRBJ2-1): DTGVSQNPRHKITKRGQNVTFRCDPISEHNRLYWYRQTLGQGPEFLTYFQNEAQLEKSRLLSDRFSAERPKGSFSTLEIQRTEQGDSAMYLCASSPLAVSDNEQFFGPGTRLTVL.

This clonotype was found a few times. The V call is TRBV9, the J call TRBJ2-7; tentative D call: TRBD2 (5 bases). V was pared by 0 bases and J by 4 bases, with 14 bases between. CDR1 SGDLS and CDR2 YYNGEE come from the germline V gene. The CDR3 has 15 residues. For the CDR3, the DNA is TGTGCCAGCAGCGTAGTGGTGGGGAGAGCGTACGAGCAGTACTTC. The encoded protein is CASSVVVGRAYEQYF.

This clonotype has more than one count but fewer than ten. This sequence joins TRBV10-2 and TRBJ2-7; 7 nucleotides line up with TRBD1. The germline V gene encodes CDR1 WSHSY and CDR2 SAAADI. V dropped 0 bases and J dropped 3; count of bases not matched to a gene: 5. CDR3 length: 15 amino acids. The CDR3 is CASSESMTGNYEQYF. The CDR3, as DNA: TGCGCCAGCAGTGAGTCGATGACAGGGAACTACGAGCAGTACTTC.

This clonotype was seen at least ten times. One junction end does not reproduce the germline sequence, and a read error may be involved. This chain joins TRBV7-2 and TRBJ1-4; no clear D. Germline V lookup: CDR1 SGHTA, CDR2 FQGNSA. The CDR3 covers 15 residues. DNA for the CDR3: TGTGCCAGCAGCTTAAATAAGGCCCTCAATGAAAAGCTGTTTTTT. Protein product: CASSLNKALNEKLFF. Full variable domain (remainder filled in from reference TRBV7-2 and TRBJ1-4): GAGVSQSPSNKVTEKGKDVELRCDPISGHTALYWYRQSLGQGLEFLIYFQGNSAPDKSGLPSDRFSAERTGGSVSTLTIQRTQQEDSAVYLCASSLNKALNEKLFFGSGTQLSVL.

This clonotype has a handful of counts. The rearrangement links TRBV19 to TRBJ1-5; the D gene is possibly TRBD1 (5 bases). CDR1 LNHDA and CDR2 SQIVND come from the germline V gene (reference sequence). Trimming stripped 8 bases from V and 0 bases from J, with 14 bases between. The CDR3 covers 15 residues. The CDR3 bases are TGTGCCAGTCTGCTGGGGGTTAATAGCAATCAGCCCCAGCATTTT. Translating gives CASLLGVNSNQPQHF.

This clonotype was seen many times. The chain carries TRBV29-1 and TRBJ2-7; no clear D gene. This CDR3 contains 13 residues. Germline-derived CDR1 and CDR2 are SQVTM and ANQGSEA. With 0 bases removed from V and 9 bases from J, the gap between germline ends came to 15 bases. In DNA, the CDR3 is TGCAGCGTTGAAGATCGCCCCCAGACGGGGCAGTACTTC. It specifies CSVEDRPQTGQYF.

The rearrangement uses TRBV7-8 and TRBJ2-3; D might be TRBD2 (6 bases). This CDR3 is built from 15 residues. The V gene lost 2 bases and the J gene lost 5 bases, with 14 bases spanning the gap. Per germline, CDR1 SGHVS and CDR2 FQNEAQ. This CDR3 is CASSLRRRDQDTQYF. In DNA form, the CDR3 reads TGTGCCAGCAGCTTACGGCGGCGGGACCAAGATACGCAGTATTTT.

The chain recombines TRBV15 with TRBJ1-1, with D maybe TRBD1 (5 bases). V was pared by 4 bases and J by 5 bases, with 14 bases between. Germline CDR1 and CDR2: LNHNV and YYDKDF (reference sequence). The CDR3 length is 14 residues. Written as DNA, the CDR3 is TGTGCCACCAGCATAGCGATGGGGCGGACTGAAGCTTTCTTT. This codes for CATSIAMGRTEAFF.

The genes are TRBV6-1 and TRBJ1-5, with D unclear. CDR3 length: 13 amino acids. CDR1 MNHNS and CDR2 SASEGT come from the germline V gene. V was cut by 6 bases and J by 3 bases, with 9 bases left in between. CDR3 loop: CASSWASNQPQHF. CDR3 nucleotides: TGTGCCAGCAGCTGGGCGTCCAATCAGCCCCAGCATTTT.

This clonotype was observed many times. This sequence joins TRBV7-6 and TRBJ2-3; 7 positions agree with TRBD1. The germline CDR1 and CDR2 sequences are SGHVS and FNYEAQ. The CDR3 totals 17 residues. J was trimmed by 0 bases and V by 5 bases; bases with no gene match: 11. Here the CDR3 reads CASSPRAGTDSTDTQYF. In nucleotides, the CDR3 is TGTGCCAGCAGCCCAAGAGCCGGGACAGATAGCACAGATACGCAGTATTTT.

V gene TRBV18 combines with J gene TRBJ1-2; D not certain. The length of the CDR3 is 15 residues. Trimming removed 2 bases at V and 0 bases at J, with 10 bases between. Germline CDR1 and CDR2: KGHSH and LQKENI. The CDR3 DNA reads TGTGCCAGCTCACCATTGCCCGAAGCTAACTATGGCTACACCTTC. Amino acids: CASSPLPEANYGYTF.